This TCR beta chain was identified during a study of blood T cell repertoires in COVID-19. In its sample, this clone was seen a few times. Libraries were prepared by immunoSEQ multiplex PCR; TCRdb keeps only in-frame clonotypes and omits some of them. The table has about 140,000 clones, roughly 81% seen once. V gave up 3 bases and J gave up 1 base, with 19 bases separating them. Germline CDR1 and CDR2: DFQATT and SNEGSKA (reference sequence). There are 17 residues in the CDR3. The clonotype originates from a woman between 50 and 59 years old with active or convalescent COVID-19. Sequenced material: peripheral blood. The chain recombines TRBV20-1 with TRBJ1-3; D possibly corresponds to TRBD1 (5 bases). The CDR3 DNA reads TGCAGTGCTAGTAGTCGTCCAGGGCGGCTGTCTGGAAACACCATATATTTT. It encodes CSASSRPGRLSGNTIYF.